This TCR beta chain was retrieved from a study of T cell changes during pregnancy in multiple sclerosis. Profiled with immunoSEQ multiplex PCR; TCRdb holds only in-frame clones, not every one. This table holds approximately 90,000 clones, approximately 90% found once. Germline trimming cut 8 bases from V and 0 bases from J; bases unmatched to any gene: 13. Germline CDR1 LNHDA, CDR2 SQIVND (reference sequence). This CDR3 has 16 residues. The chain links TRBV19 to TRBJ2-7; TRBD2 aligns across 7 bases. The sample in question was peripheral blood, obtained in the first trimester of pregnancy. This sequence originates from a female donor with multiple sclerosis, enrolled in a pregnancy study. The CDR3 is CASRGYERGSSYEQYF. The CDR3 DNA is TGTGCCAGTCGCGGTTACGAGCGGGGTAGCTCCTACGAGCAGTACTTC.